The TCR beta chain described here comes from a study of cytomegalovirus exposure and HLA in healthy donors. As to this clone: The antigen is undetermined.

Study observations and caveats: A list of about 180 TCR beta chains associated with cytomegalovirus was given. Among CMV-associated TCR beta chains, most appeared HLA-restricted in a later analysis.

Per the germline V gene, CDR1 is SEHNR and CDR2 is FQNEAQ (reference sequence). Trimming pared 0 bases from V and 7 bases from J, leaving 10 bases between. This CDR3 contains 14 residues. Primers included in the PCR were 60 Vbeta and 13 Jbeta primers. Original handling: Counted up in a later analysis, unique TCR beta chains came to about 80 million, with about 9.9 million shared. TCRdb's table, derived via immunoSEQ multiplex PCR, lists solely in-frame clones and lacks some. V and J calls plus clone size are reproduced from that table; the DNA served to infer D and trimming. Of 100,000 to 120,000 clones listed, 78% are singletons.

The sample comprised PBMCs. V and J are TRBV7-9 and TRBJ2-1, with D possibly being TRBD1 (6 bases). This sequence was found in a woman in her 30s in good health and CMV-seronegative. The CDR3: CASSLAGALNEQFF. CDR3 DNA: TGTGCCAGCAGCTTAGCGGGGGCGCTGAATGAGCAGTTCTTC.